These 21 T cell receptor beta chains came from one sample sequenced in a study of T-cell reconstitution after alpha-beta-depleted transplantation in children. Researchers prepared the TCRbeta library using unique molecular identifiers, the study reports. One entry per CDR3 protein, called by TCRdb with MiXCR from the PCR reads. The sample has a few hundred thousand distinct CDR3 sequences; 15% to 20% are singletons. The starting material was PBMCs, mostly from graft donor cells, obtained 360 days after TCRalphabeta/CD19-depleted stem cell transplant. The receptors stem from a boy under two years old who had a stem cell transplant for Wiskott-Aldrich syndrome, so the T cells may come from the graft donor.

The rearrangement joins TRBV18 to TRBJ1-2; D perhaps matches TRBD1 (5 bases). V was cut by 4 bases and J by 8 bases, with 17 bases left in between. Germline loops: CDR1 KGHSH, CDR2 LQKENI. The CDR3 totals 14 residues. The CDR3 reads CASSLNRGGEGYTF. CDR3 bases: TGTGCCAGCTCACTGAATCGTGGGGGAGAGGGCTACACCTTC.

The rearrangement uses TRBV5-1 and TRBJ2-7; tentative D call: TRBD1 (5 bases). Trimming left V 3 bases short and J 2 bases short, with 15 bases between. Germline V gene sequence: CDR1 SGHRS, CDR2 YFSETQ. The CDR3 spans 15 residues. The CDR3: CASSSDMGRAYEQYF. CDR3 coding DNA: TGCGCCAGCAGCTCGGACATGGGAAGAGCCTACGAGCAGTACTTC.

V usage is TRBV4-1 and J usage is TRBJ2-7; TRBD2 might be the D (5 bases). Germline V gene sequence: CDR1 MGHRA, CDR2 YSYEKL. The CDR3 runs to 14 residues. V lost 3 bases and J lost 3, with 12 bases in between. The CDR3 DNA follows: TGCGCCAGCAGCCACCTTCCGGGGTTCTACGAGCAGTACTTC. Amino acid sequence: CASSHLPGFYEQYF.

This clonotype was recorded many times. This sequence joins TRBV12-3 or TRBV12-4 and TRBJ2-3; possibly TRBD2 for D (6 bases). The CDR3 loop spans 13 amino acids. Trimming cost V 2 bases and J 7 bases, with 10 bases left between them. For the CDR3, the DNA is TGTGCCAGCAGTTTAACGGGAGCCCATACGCAGTATTTT. As protein: CASSLTGAHTQYF.

J is TRBJ2-2 and V is TRBV11-2, with 15 nucleotides matching TRBD2. CDR3 length: 19 residues. The J segment lost 1 base and the V segment lost 5 bases, leaving 8 bases of the junction unmatched. Per the germline V gene, CDR1 is SGHAT and CDR2 is FQNNGV. The CDR3 region has the DNA TGTGCCAGCAGCCTGGGACTAGCGGGAGGATTTAGGAACACCGGGGAGCTGTTTTTT. This codes for CASSLGLAGGFRNTGELFF.

The chain couples TRBV4-1 to TRBJ2-1; weak D call: TRBD2 (7 bases). The ends were cut back, 2 bases at V and 6 bases at J, with 20 bases in the middle. CDR1 is MGHRA and CDR2 is YSYEKL in the germline V gene. This CDR3 contains 17 residues. The CDR3 sequence: CASSQLGRGGTLNEQFF. CDR3 sequence (DNA): TGCGCCAGCAGCCAATTGGGGAGGGGGGGGACCCTCAATGAGCAGTTCTTC.

The rearrangement uses TRBV5-1 and TRBJ2-1, with D possibly TRBD1 on 6 matching bases. V gave up 0 bases and J gave up 4 bases, with 11 bases separating them. Germline values: CDR1 SGHRS, CDR2 YFSETQ. This CDR3 contains 15 residues. CDR3 residues: CASSLVGHGYNEQFF. The CDR3 DNA reads as TGCGCCAGCAGCTTGGTGGGACATGGGTACAATGAGCAGTTCTTC. Looking up the rest from reference TRBV5-1 and TRBJ2-1 gives the full variable domain: KAGVTQTPRYLIKTRGQQVTLSCSPISGHRSVSWYQQTPGQGLQFLFEYFSETQRNKGNFPGRFSGRQFSNSRSEMNVSTLELGDSALYLCASSLVGHGYNEQFFGPGTRLTVL.

The gene calls are TRBV27 and TRBJ1-1; tentatively, D is TRBD1 (6 bases). With 5 bases removed from V and 4 bases from J, the gap between germline ends came to 17 bases. Germline V gives CDR1 MNHEY, CDR2 SMNVEV (reference sequence). This CDR3 has 15 amino acids. The CDR3, as DNA: TGTGCCAGCAGTCTCACAGGCAGGGGAGGCACTGAAGCTTTCTTT. It yields the protein CASSLTGRGGTEAFF.

The genes are TRBV5-1 and TRBJ2-7; 7 nucleotides agree with TRBD2. The germline gives CDR1 SGHRS, CDR2 YFSETQ. The V and J ends lost 3 bases and 5 bases, in that order; junction bases with no gene match: 11. There are 15 residues in the CDR3. The CDR3 coding sequence is TGCGCCAGCAGCTCCCGGGCCGGGACTATTAACGAGCAGTACTTC. The encoded protein is CASSSRAGTINEQYF.

This clonotype was counted between two and nine times. This sequence joins TRBV12-3 or TRBV12-4 and TRBJ1-1; no clear D. This CDR3 region has 13 residues. V was pared by 8 bases and J by 4 bases, with 14 bases between. The CDR3 loop reads CASSPGYGTEAFF. DNA for the CDR3: TGTGCCAGCTCCCCCGGGTATGGCACTGAAGCTTTCTTT.

This clonotype was picked up a small number of times. The chain is built from TRBV20-1 and TRBJ1-1; tentative D call: TRBD1 (6 bases). The CDR3 covers 15 residues. Germline V gene sequence: CDR1 DFQATT, CDR2 SNEGSKA (reference sequence). The CDR3 sequence is CRGYWGAAGETEAFF. In DNA form, the CDR3 reads TGCAGAGGCTACTGGGGGGCCGCCGGTGAGACTGAAGCTTTCTTT.

This clonotype has only a few counts. The chain employs TRBV7-9 and TRBJ2-1; tentative D call: TRBD1 (5 bases). CDR1 is SEHNR, CDR2 FQNEAQ, per germline (reference sequence). The CDR3 totals 15 residues. Trimming left V 5 bases short and J 6 bases short, with 17 bases between. This CDR3 reads CASSKTPTEFNEQFF. DNA for the CDR3: TGTGCCAGCAGCAAGACTCCGACAGAATTCAATGAGCAGTTCTTC. The variable domain in full, with the rest retrieved from reference TRBV7-9 and TRBJ2-1, is DTGVSQNPRHKITKRGQNVTFRCDPISEHNRLYWYRQTLGQGPEFLTYFQNEAQLEKSRLLSDRFSAERPKGSFSTLEIQRTEQGDSAMYLCASSKTPTEFNEQFFGPGTRLTVL.

The chain carries TRBV29-1 and TRBJ2-7; 7 bases fit TRBD1. Trimming removed 4 bases from V and 6 bases from J; junction bases left unmatched: 12. In germline, CDR1 is SQVTM, CDR2 ANQGSEA. The CDR3 runs 14 residues. CDR3 DNA: TGCAGCGTTGTTGCCAATACAGGGGCGAGCGAGCAGTACTTC. As protein: CSVVANTGASEQYF.

The chain combines TRBV6-2 or TRBV6-3 with TRBJ2-5, with D possibly TRBD2 on 6 matching bases. The V end lost 5 bases, the J end lost 1 base, and 23 bases lay between the germline ends. CDR1 is MNHEY and CDR2 is SVGEGT in the germline V gene. The CDR3 totals 18 residues. CDR3 protein: CASSKTYPAGLIQETQYF. DNA for the CDR3: TGTGCCAGCAGTAAGACATATCCCGCGGGACTCATCCAAGAGACCCAGTACTTC.

This clonotype was counted once. The gene calls are TRBV11-1 and TRBJ2-5, with D possibly matching TRBD1 (6 bases). V was trimmed by 4 bases and J by 2 bases, leaving 23 bases between them. This CDR3 is built from 18 residues. Germline V gives CDR1 SGHAT, CDR2 FQDESV (reference sequence). CDR3 region: CASSSKHLSVGAQETQYF. CDR3 coding DNA: TGTGCCAGCAGCTCCAAGCACCTCTCCGTGGGGGCACAAGAGACCCAGTACTTC.

This clonotype was detected only a few times. The gene calls are TRBV28 and TRBJ2-3; perhaps D is TRBD1 or TRBD2 (5 bases each). CDR3 length: 13 residues. V lost 7 bases and J 3 bases, leaving 11 bases between the germline ends. CDR1 is MDHEN, CDR2 SYDVKM, per germline. CDR3 bases: TGTGCCAGCAAGAGGGACCTAACAGATACGCAGTATTTT. This encodes CASKRDLTDTQYF.

For the CDR3, the DNA is TGTGCCAGCAGCCACCTATTTAAGGGTAGGCAGACCCAGTACTTC. Its translation: CASSHLFKGRQTQYF. The chain recombines TRBV12-3 or TRBV12-4 with TRBJ2-5; D remains unclear. The CDR3 length is 15 residues. Trimming shortened V by 6 bases and J by 6 bases, and 20 bases separated the two germline ends.

This clonotype was picked up a small number of times. This sequence joins TRBV29-1 and TRBJ2-1; unclear D gene. Deletions cut 4 bases from V and 3 bases from J, with 7 bases between. The CDR3 extends over 12 amino acids. The germline CDR1 and CDR2 sequences are SQVTM and ANQGSEA. DNA for the CDR3: TGCAGCGTTGGGGGTTTCTACAATGAGCAGTTCTTC. Encoded protein: CSVGGFYNEQFF.

The rearrangement uses TRBV27 and TRBJ2-1, with D unresolved. The germline V gene encodes CDR1 MNHEY and CDR2 SMNVEV (reference sequence). Trimming stripped 3 bases from V and 7 bases from J, with 13 bases between. The CDR3 extends over 14 amino acids. The CDR3 DNA is TGTGCCAGCAGTTTGCGGAGAATCAGTAATGAGCAGTTCTTC. Its protein is CASSLRRISNEQFF.

A word on this clonotype: The germline gene is not matched at one end of the junction; a read error may be the cause. The gene calls are TRBV18 and TRBJ2-4; possibly TRBD2 for D (5 bases). CDR3 length equals 13 residues. The V gene's germline CDR1 is KGHSH and CDR2 LQKENI. The CDR3: CASSLFPRDKGNF. As DNA, the CDR3 is TGTGCCAGCTCACTCTTTCCCCGGGATAAAGGGAACTTC.

This clonotype was picked up a small number of times. The chain has TRBV4-1 and TRBJ1-6; no definite D call. Trimming stripped 3 bases from V and 7 bases from J, with 13 bases between. CDR3 length equals 15 residues. Germline lookup yields CDR1 MGHRA and CDR2 YSYEKL. This chain's CDR3 is CASSQNQASNSPLHF. DNA of the CDR3: TGCGCCAGCAGCCAGAATCAGGCCTCAAATTCACCCCTCCACTTT.